Sequencing of this TCR beta chain was carried out in a study of blood T cell repertoires in COVID-19 (dated by TCRdb to 2020 to 2021). Regarding the research as a whole: Samples from collaborators originated in the United States, Italy and Spain and spanned both the acute and convalescent phases of COVID-19. The material from the prospective study consisted of cDNA or gDNA derived from T cells, B-cell-depleted T cells, or PBMCs. Samples were obtained from the ongoing ImmuneRACE study (first 160 participants) and from 1,254 subjects provided by 6 global collaborators. Where available, HLA class I and class II types were taken from metadata supplied by the sample provider and were not determined by assay-based typing. The sample metadata nearly always contained a de-identified subject ID, COVID-19 status, age in years and sex. Subjects who had been exposed to COVID-19, were actively infected with it, or had recovered from it provided the deeply sampled blood TCRbeta repertoires that made up the dataset. The repertoires were released in a freely available public database intended as a resource for research on the immune response to SARS-CoV-2. Points the paper makes about the study in general: The amount of clinical and demographic metadata varied by source and participant and was provided uncurated.

From cysteine to phenylalanine, the CDR3 is 17 amino acids long. Of the read, only the CDR3 DNA is kept; its 51 bases are in frame from base 1. V is cut by 2 bases and J by 0 bases, and the space between the germline ends is 16 bases. Looking up the germline V gene (reference sequence) yields CDR1 LGHDT and CDR2 YNNKEL. Whole blood was collected in K2EDTA tubes by collaborating institutions according to the institutions' own protocols. For TCRbeta analysis, collaborators shipped samples as frozen whole blood, isolated PBMCs, or DNA extracted from either of those sample types. The immunoSEQ Assay, a bias-controlled multiplex PCR, was used to amplify TCRbeta CDR3 regions from genomic DNA. On the authors' methods: The number of nucleated cells in each sample was estimated by amplification of reference gene primers within the assay. To quantify the absolute abundance of each unique TCRbeta CDR3 rearrangement, sequence reads were collapsed and filtered. For each sample, productive Simpson clonality was calculated as the square root of Simpson's diversity index over productive rearrangements. In TCRdb, the immuneACCESS table is reduced to in-frame sequences with V and J assigned. These tables do not hold every clone; where another copy was compared, an unresolved V gene accounts for under half, and the others remain unexplained. From that table come the V and J calls and clone size; the DNA was used to work out D and trimming. Here the sample has 390,000 or so clones; 86% occur a single time. 1.4% of the sample is in the top ten clones.

Comments on this clone: Its antigen specificity is not known. Per-base qualities were not stored, and no clone one base away is much larger.

The sample consisted of peripheral blood. This chain is built from TRBV3-1 (or the pseudogene TRBV3-2) and TRBJ1-1; confidence is insufficient to name the D gene. This receptor was identified in a woman aged 25 to 39 with active or convalescent COVID-19. The nucleotides are TGTGCCAGCAGCCAACTTTGGGGAGAGAAAATGAACACTGAAGCTTTCTTT. It is translated as CASSQLWGEKMNTEAFF.